The sequence of this TCR beta chain was determined in a study of shared clonotypes between healthy human individuals. Study overall: For every donor, three CD4 naive, three CD4 memory, two CD8 naive and one CD8 memory plates were used.

This clone showed up just once. Terminally differentiated effector memory CD45RA+ cells were left out of the naive CD8 fraction, which was CD45RO-negative and positively selected for CCR7. Some clones are missing from TCRdb's copy, which holds only in-frame ones; the method was immunoSEQ multiplex PCR. Here the sample spans about 2.2 million clones, 80% to 95% being singletons. CDR3 length: 16 amino acids. CDR1 is MGHRA, CDR2 YSYEKL, per germline. V lost 6 bases, J lost 2 bases, and 7 bases stayed unmatched. Sequenced sample: naive CD8+ T cells from PBMCs. The receptor comes from a man younger than 30 in good health. Some clones in this sample may be carry-over from other donors' samples. V usage is TRBV4-1 and J usage is TRBJ2-3; 11 positions match TRBD2. The CDR3 protein is CASRSGLAVNTDTQYF. The CDR3 DNA follows: TGCGCCAGCAGATCGGGACTAGCGGTTAACACAGATACGCAGTATTTT.